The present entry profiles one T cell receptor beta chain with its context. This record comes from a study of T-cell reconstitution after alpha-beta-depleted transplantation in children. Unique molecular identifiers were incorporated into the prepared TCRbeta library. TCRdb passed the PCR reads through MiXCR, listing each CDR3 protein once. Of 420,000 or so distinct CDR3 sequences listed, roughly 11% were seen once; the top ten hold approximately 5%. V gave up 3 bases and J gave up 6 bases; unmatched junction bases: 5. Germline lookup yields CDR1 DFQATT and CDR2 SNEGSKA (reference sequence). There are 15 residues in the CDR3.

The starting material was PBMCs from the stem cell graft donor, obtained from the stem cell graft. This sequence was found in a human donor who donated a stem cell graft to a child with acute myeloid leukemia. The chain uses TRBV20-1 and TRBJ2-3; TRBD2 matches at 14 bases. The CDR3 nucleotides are TGCAGTGCTAGCTGGACTAGCGGGGGGAAGGATACGCAGTATTTT. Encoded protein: CSASWTSGGKDTQYF.